The 6 T cell receptor beta chains listed next were all sequenced from one sample in a study of blood T cell repertoires in COVID-19. Clones were read by immunoSEQ multiplex PCR, and TCRdb kept only the in-frame ones, dropping some. The table has 250,000 to 350,000 clones, around 85% seen once. The sequencing input was PBMCs or T cells enriched from blood (not recorded which). These receptors were taken from a woman in her 30s who had recovered from COVID-19.

This chain links TRBV28 with TRBJ1-5, with D maybe TRBD1 (5 bases). V lost 3 bases and J lost 2, with 11 bases in between. The germline gives CDR1 MDHEN, CDR2 SYDVKM. The CDR3 has 15 amino acids. CDR3 sequence reads: CASSLHRSGNQPQHF. Written as DNA, the CDR3 is TGTGCCAGCAGTTTGCACAGGTCGGGCAATCAGCCCCAGCATTTT.

The genes are TRBV7-8 and TRBJ1-2, with D hard to call. In germline, CDR1 is SGHVS, CDR2 FQNEAQ. The length of the CDR3 is 14 residues. The V end was cut by 1 base, the J end by 5 bases, with 11 bases between. CDR3 bases: TGTGCCAGCAGCTTAGACGTCAGGAAGTATGGCTACACCTTC. Translated: CASSLDVRKYGYTF. Full variable domain (missing parts from reference TRBV7-8 and TRBJ1-2): GAGVSQSPRYKVAKRGQDVALRCDPISGHVSLFWYQQALGQGPEFLTYFQNEAQLDKSGLPSDRFFAERPEGSVSTLKIQRTQQEDSAVYLCASSLDVRKYGYTFGSGTRLTVV.

The chain is built from TRBV27 and TRBJ1-2; the match to TRBD1 covers 9 bases. The J segment lost 8 bases and the V segment lost 5 bases, leaving 9 bases of the junction unmatched. This CDR3 comprises 14 residues. Germline V CDR1 and CDR2: MNHEY, SMNVEV (reference sequence). The CDR3 sequence is CASSPGQGLIGYTF. CDR3 DNA: TGTGCCAGCAGTCCGGGACAGGGTCTAATCGGCTACACCTTC.

The chain combines TRBV14 with TRBJ1-5; D may be TRBD1 (5 bases). Germline assignment: CDR1 SGHDN and CDR2 FVKESK. Trimming shortened V by 4 bases and J by 0 bases, and 13 bases separated the two germline ends. The CDR3 runs to 16 residues. Written as DNA, the CDR3 is TGTGCCAGCAGCCTCGGGGGGTCCTATAGCAATCAGCCCCAGCATTTT. Its translation: CASSLGGSYSNQPQHF.

The V call is TRBV19, the J call TRBJ1-1; 7 nucleotides line up with TRBD1. The CDR3 contains 15 residues. CDR1 is LNHDA, CDR2 SQIVND, per germline (reference sequence). The chain's CDR3 is CARWEEEGALGEAFF. In DNA form, the CDR3 reads TGTGCTCGATGGGAGGAGGAGGGGGCGTTGGGTGAAGCTTTCTTT.

This chain links TRBV5-6 with TRBJ1-5; 7 bases are shared with TRBD1. Germline loops: CDR1 SGHDT, CDR2 YYEEEE. J gave up 7 bases and V 1 base, and 5 bases lay outside the gene matches. The CDR3 runs 14 residues. Here the CDR3 reads CASSLSGGQQPQHF. For the CDR3, the DNA is TGTGCCAGCAGCTTGTCAGGGGGTCAACAGCCCCAGCATTTT.